Following are 15 T cell receptor beta chains from one sample sequenced in a study of OX40 agonist ivuxolimab in advanced cancers. Libraries were prepared by immunoSEQ multiplex PCR; TCRdb keeps only in-frame clonotypes and omits some of them. Among approximately 50,000 clones listed, over 70% were seen once. The material was CD4+ or CD8+ T cells sorted from blood, obtained in a trial of the OX40 agonist ivuxolimab. The receptors were sampled from an adult with an advanced solid tumor such as melanoma, head and neck, liver or kidney cancer.

This chain uses TRBV6-1 with TRBJ1-3; TRBD1 aligns across 8 bases. The V and J ends lost 6 bases and 0 bases, in that order; junction bases with no gene match: 4. The germline CDR1 and CDR2 sequences are MNHNS and SASEGT. The CDR3 sequence is 15 residues long. The CDR3 DNA reads as TGTGCCAGCAGCCGCGACAGGGGCTCTGGAAACACCATATATTTT. This gives the protein CASSRDRGSGNTIYF.

V and J are TRBV15 and TRBJ1-1; 10 bases agree with TRBD1. The CDR3 extends over 16 amino acids. CDR1 is LNHNV, CDR2 YYDKDF, per germline (reference sequence). The V and J ends lost 2 bases and 3 bases, in that order; junction bases with no gene match: 6. For the CDR3, the DNA is TGTGCCACCAGCAGACCCCGACAGGGGGCTGACACTGAAGCTTTCTTT. Translated, it gives CATSRPRQGADTEAFF.

This rearrangement joins TRBV5-6 to TRBJ2-5; 7 bases agree with TRBD1. Germline V gene sequence: CDR1 SGHDT, CDR2 YYEEEE. V was pared by 2 bases and J by 4 bases, with 2 bases of the junction left unmatched. The CDR3 length is 13 residues. CDR3 nucleotide sequence: TGTGCCAGCAGCTTTTCAGGGGGAGAGACCCAGTACTTC. Its protein is CASSFSGGETQYF.

The chain links TRBV7-2 to TRBJ1-6, with a possible D match to TRBD1 (5 bases). The CDR3 runs to 13 residues. The V gene lost 7 bases and the J gene lost 7 bases, with 11 bases spanning the gap. Looked up from germline, CDR1 is SGHTA and CDR2 is FQGNSA. The CDR3 sequence is CASTQDRNSPLHF. CDR3 nucleotide sequence: TGTGCCAGCACCCAAGACAGAAATTCACCCCTCCACTTT.

This sequence joins TRBV7-9 and TRBJ2-5; 9 bases align to TRBD2. The CDR3 contains 14 residues. The V and J ends lost 5 bases and 5 bases, in that order; junction bases with no gene match: 6. Germline CDR1 SEHNR, CDR2 FQNEAQ (reference sequence). CDR3 DNA sequence: TGTGCCAGCAGCGATAGCGGGAGAGGGGAGACCCAGTACTTC. It yields the protein CASSDSGRGETQYF. Drawing the rest from reference TRBV7-9 and TRBJ2-5, the complete variable domain is DTGVSQNPRHKITKRGQNVTFRCDPISEHNRLYWYRQTLGQGPEFLTYFQNEAQLEKSRLLSDRFSAERPKGSFSTLEIQRTEQGDSAMYLCASSDSGRGETQYFGPGTRLLVL.

This clone was seen a few times. This rearrangement joins TRBV27 to TRBJ1-2, with TRBD1 matching over 9 bases. Losses at the gene ends were 5 bases for V and 4 bases for J; bases not matched to a gene: 14. The germline V gene has CDR1 MNHEY and CDR2 SMNVEV (reference sequence). This CDR3 is 17 amino acids long. CDR3 region: CASSTGTGTYPLYGYTF. The CDR3, as DNA: TGTGCCAGCAGTACAGGGACAGGGACTTATCCACTCTATGGCTACACCTTC.

The chain recombines TRBV5-6 with TRBJ1-4, with D possibly being TRBD1 (5 bases). In germline, CDR1 is SGHDT, CDR2 YYEEEE. Trimming pared 1 base from V and 0 bases from J, leaving 16 bases between. The CDR3 spans 18 residues. Here the CDR3 reads CASSLYGMGTATNEKLFF. In DNA, the CDR3 is TGTGCCAGCAGCTTGTACGGGATGGGGACCGCAACTAATGAAAAACTGTTTTTT.

The sample holds one count of this clone. The rearrangement joins TRBV7-9 to TRBJ2-3, with no clear D. V dropped 0 bases and J dropped 2 bases, with 9 bases sitting between them. This CDR3 region has 15 residues. CDR1 is SEHNR and CDR2 is FQNEAQ in the germline V gene (reference sequence). CDR3 in amino acids: CASSLAVLPTDTQYF. Here the CDR3 DNA reads TGTGCCAGCAGCTTAGCGGTCTTACCCACAGATACGCAGTATTTT.

This chain uses TRBV29-1 with TRBJ1-4; the D gene is possibly TRBD1 (5 bases). The CDR3 runs 12 residues. V lost 5 bases and J 5 bases, leaving 9 bases between the germline ends. Germline CDR1 and CDR2: SQVTM and ANQGSEA. The CDR3 spells CSVRAGNEKLFF. CDR3 nucleotide sequence: TGCAGCGTTAGGGCAGGGAATGAAAAACTGTTTTTT.

The rearrangement joins TRBV20-1 to TRBJ1-3; the D is unclear. In germline, CDR1 is DFQATT, CDR2 SNEGSKA (reference sequence). The CDR3 contains 11 residues. With 5 bases removed from V and 5 bases from J, the gap between germline ends came to 7 bases. The CDR3 protein is CSASIRNTIYF. Written as DNA, the CDR3 is TGCAGTGCTTCCATTAGAAACACCATATATTTT.

The chain carries TRBV7-2 and TRBJ1-1, with TRBD1 identical over 8 bases. The CDR3 spans 15 residues. CDR1 and CDR2 (germline): SGHTA, FQGNSA. The J segment lost 5 bases and the V segment lost 2 bases, leaving 7 bases of the junction unmatched. The CDR3 nucleotides read TGTGCCAGCAGCTTATTCGGCAGGGGGCAAACTGAAGCTTTCTTT. This translates into CASSLFGRGQTEAFF. Drawing the rest from reference TRBV7-2 and TRBJ1-1, the complete variable domain is GAGVSQSPSNKVTEKGKDVELRCDPISGHTALYWYRQSLGQGLEFLIYFQGNSAPDKSGLPSDRFSAERTGGSVSTLTIQRTQQEDSAVYLCASSLFGRGQTEAFFGQGTRLTVV.

This chain joins TRBV14 and TRBJ2-1; a possible D gene is TRBD2 (6 bases). The germline V gene has CDR1 SGHDN and CDR2 FVKESK. Trimming cost V 0 bases and J 10 bases, with 25 bases left between them. The CDR3 runs 18 residues. The CDR3 spells CASSQELTWEEAGGEQFF. The CDR3 DNA reads TGTGCCAGCAGCCAAGAACTAACCTGGGAGGAAGCGGGCGGGGAGCAGTTCTTC. Filled out from reference TRBV14 and TRBJ2-1, the complete variable domain reads EAGVTQFPSHSVIEKGQTVTLRCDPISGHDNLYWYRRVMGKEIKFLLHFVKESKQDESGMPNNRFLAERTGGTYSTLKVQPAELEDSGVYFCASSQELTWEEAGGEQFFGPGTRLTVL.

The chain joins TRBV18 to TRBJ2-3; TRBD2 agrees at 8 bases. The CDR3 sequence is 15 residues long. Per the germline V gene, CDR1 is KGHSH and CDR2 is LQKENI. V was clipped by 2 bases and J by 4 bases; unmatched bases: 5. CDR3 region: CASSPSGGRADTQYF. CDR3 nucleotides: TGTGCCAGCTCACCATCGGGGGGGCGGGCAGATACGCAGTATTTT.

The chain is built from TRBV28 and TRBJ2-1, with 10 nucleotides matching TRBD2. Germline assignment: CDR1 MDHEN and CDR2 SYDVKM. J was trimmed by 7 bases and V by 8 bases; bases with no gene match: 17. CDR3 length: 17 amino acids. CDR3 region: CASSGFPFPGLANEQFF. The CDR3 nucleotides are TGTGCCAGCTCCGGATTTCCTTTCCCGGGACTAGCGAATGAGCAGTTCTTC.

Only a few counts were recorded for this clone. The J gene is TRBJ1-2, the V gene TRBV28; no firm D call. Germline-derived CDR1 and CDR2 are MDHEN and SYDVKM. This CDR3 region has 12 residues. V lost 2 bases and J 3 bases, leaving 4 bases between the germline ends. This CDR3 reads CASSLKDYGYTF. In DNA form, the CDR3 reads TGTGCCAGCAGTTTAAAAGACTATGGCTACACCTTC.